This TCR beta chain was recorded in a study of shared clonotypes between healthy human individuals. The V gene's germline CDR1 is SGHTA and CDR2 FQGTGA. Trimming at V came to 3 bases and at J to 4 bases, leaving 2 bases not matched to a gene. The CDR3 covers 13 residues. This table comes from immunoSEQ multiplex PCR, and its TCRdb copy is limited to in-frame clones, with some not included. In the table there are about 690,000 clones, less than 95% of which are singletons. This clone was seen a single time. What it binds is unknown. Study observations and caveats: Despite large depth, rarefaction showed incomplete sorted-subset sequencing. An anticipated effect of sequencing depth on clonotype sharing among donors was recognized. Sampling was confined to blood; repertoires within tissues likely differ.

Sample: memory CD8+ T cells from PBMCs. The subset here: CD45RO+ cells pooled with CCR7-negative TemRA cells. This chain connects TRBV7-3 to TRBJ1-1, with TRBD1 matching 7 bases. The TCR comes from a man aged 18 to 29 in good health. Some clones in this sample may be carry-over from other donors' samples. The CDR3 reads CASSLGQTTEAFF. The CDR3 DNA sequence: TGTGCCAGCAGCTTGGGACAGACCACTGAAGCTTTCTTT.